A selection of T cell receptor beta chains follows, all from one sample in a study of blood T cell repertoires in COVID-19. Method: immunoSEQ multiplex PCR; TCRdb's copy keeps in-frame clones and lacks some. The table lists about 270,000 clones, 88% of them singletons. The sequenced sample was PBMCs or T cells enriched from blood (not recorded which). The receptors were sampled from a woman aged 50 to 60 who had recovered from COVID-19. CDR3s include the opening cysteine and the closing phenylalanine or tryptophan. A D gene is named only where the DNA matches it firmly. Size tells how often a clone was seen (once, few, many) or the class of an expanded clone, and some rows leave it out.

D: TRBD2; size: .; length: 21; J: TRBJ2-1; V: TRBV27; DNA: TGTGCCAGCAGTTTATCGGTCCTTGGACTAGCGGCGCAAATCTCCTACAATGAGCAGTTCTTC; CDR3: CASSLSVLGLAAQISYNEQFF
D: TRBD2; size: .; length: 12; J: TRBJ2-1; V: TRBV29-1; DNA: TGCACCGGACTAGCGGGAGAAGGTGAGCAGTTCTTC; CDR3: CTGLAGEGEQFF
D: .; size: .; length: 12; J: TRBJ1-2; V: TRBV5-1; DNA: TGCGCCAGCAGAGCGGCTAACTATGGCTACACCTTC; CDR3: CASRAANYGYTF
D: TRBD1; size: .; length: 14; J: TRBJ1-5; V: TRBV6-5; DNA: TGTGCCAGCAGGGTACAGGGGGTGTTATCGCCCCAGCATTTT; CDR3: CASRVQGVLSPQHF
D: .; size: .; length: 13; J: TRBJ2-1; V: TRBV2; DNA: TGTGCCAGCACGGACAATTCCTACAATGAGCAGTTCTTC; CDR3: CASTDNSYNEQFF
D: TRBD1; size: .; length: 16; J: TRBJ2-1; V: TRBV10-3; DNA: TGTGCCATCAGTGGCCCCGGGACAGGGGGATACAATGAGCAGTTCTTC; CDR3: CAISGPGTGGYNEQFF
D: TRBD2; size: .; length: 15; J: TRBJ2-1; V: TRBV10-3; DNA: TGTGCCATCAGTCAGGAGCGGGGGCGATACAATGAGCAGTTCTTC; CDR3: CAISQERGRYNEQFF
D: TRBD1; size: .; length: 13; J: TRBJ1-2; V: TRBV28; DNA: TGTGCCAGCAGTTCGACAGGGACCTATGGCTACACCTTC; CDR3: CASSSTGTYGYTF
D: .; size: once; length: 15; J: TRBJ2-1; V: TRBV5-4; DNA: TGTGCCAGCAGCGGTAGTTTAGCGGCCTACAATGAGCAGTTCTTC; CDR3: CASSGSLAAYNEQFF
D: .; size: once; length: 15; J: TRBJ2-3; V: TRBV28; DNA: TGTGCCAGCAGTTTACCCGGACAGAGCACAGATACGCAGTATTTT; CDR3: CASSLPGQSTDTQYF
D: TRBD1; size: .; length: 15; J: TRBJ1-1; V: TRBV9; DNA: TGTGCCAGCAGCGGAACAGGGGGCGGTCGGACTGAAGCTTTCTTT; CDR3: CASSGTGGGRTEAFF
D: TRBD2; size: .; length: 13; J: TRBJ2-1; V: TRBV9; DNA: TGTGCCAGCAGTGATACTAGCGGGAGGGAGCAGTTCTTC; CDR3: CASSDTSGREQFF
D: TRBD1; size: .; length: 17; J: TRBJ2-1; V: TRBV4-2; DNA: TGTGCCAGCAGCCCCGACAGGGGCACGAGCTCCTACAATGAGCAGTTCTTC; CDR3: CASSPDRGTSSYNEQFF
D: .; size: few; length: 14; J: TRBJ2-7; V: TRBV11-1; DNA: TGTGCCAGCAGCTTAGAGCCAGGGCCCTACGAGCAGTACTTC; CDR3: CASSLEPGPYEQYF
D: .; size: once; length: 15; J: TRBJ1-3; V: TRBV19; DNA: TGTGCCACAAAGGCGCCAGGGGAAAGAGGAAACACCATATATTTT; CDR3: CATKAPGERGNTIYF
D: .; size: .; length: 13; J: TRBJ2-7; V: TRBV28; DNA: TGTGCCAGCAGCCCATCGGTCTCCTACGAGCAGTACTTC; CDR3: CASSPSVSYEQYF
D: .; size: .; length: 12; J: TRBJ2-7; V: TRBV12-3/TRBV12-4; DNA: TGTGCCAGCAAAGGGGCTTCCTACGAGCAGTACTTC; CDR3: CASKGASYEQYF
D: TRBD1; size: .; length: 13; J: TRBJ1-1; V: TRBV28; DNA: TGTGCCAGCAGTTCCCGGGACAGGGGAAAAGCTTTCTTT; CDR3: CASSSRDRGKAFF
D: TRBD1; size: once; length: 15; J: TRBJ1-4; V: TRBV9; DNA: TGTGCCAGCAGCAGCCGGACAGGTAGTGGTGAAAAACTGTTTTTT; CDR3: CASSSRTGSGEKLFF
D: .; size: once; length: 13; J: TRBJ1-1; V: TRBV7-3; DNA: TGTGCCAGCAGCTTGGAGGGGCTGAATGAAGCTTTCTTT; CDR3: CASSLEGLNEAFF
D: TRBD2; size: .; length: 15; J: TRBJ2-3; V: TRBV30; DNA: TGTGCCTGGAGGGATAGCGGGGGGAACACAGATACGCAGTATTTT; CDR3: CAWRDSGGNTDTQYF
D: .; size: .; length: 16; J: TRBJ2-1; V: TRBV10-2; DNA: TGCGCCAGCAGTGAGTCGCCAGGGGTCTCCTACAATGAGCAGTTCTTC; CDR3: CASSESPGVSYNEQFF
D: .; size: .; length: 17; J: TRBJ2-1; V: TRBV3-1/TRBV3-2; DNA: TGTGCCAGCAGCCAAGGGTCTCCCTTGAGCTCCTACAATGAGCAGTTCTTC; CDR3: CASSQGSPLSSYNEQFF
D: .; size: .; length: 15; J: TRBJ2-3; V: TRBV7-9; DNA: TGTGCCAGCAGCTTAGAATTCTCTAGCACAGATACGCAGTATTTT; CDR3: CASSLEFSSTDTQYF
D: TRBD1; size: .; length: 16; J: TRBJ2-1; V: TRBV6-1; DNA: TGTGCCAGCAGTGCCTCCCCGGGACAGGGTAGGAATGAGCAGTTCTTC; CDR3: CASSASPGQGRNEQFF
D: TRBD1; size: .; length: 15; J: TRBJ1-4; V: TRBV3-1/TRBV3-2; DNA: TGTGCCAGCAGCCCACCGACAGGGGGTTATGAAAAACTGTTTTTT; CDR3: CASSPPTGGYEKLFF
D: .; size: .; length: 15; J: TRBJ2-7; V: TRBV5-4; DNA: TGTGCCAGCAGCTTTGAGTTGAGGGATACGGACGAGCAGTACTTC; CDR3: CASSFELRDTDEQYF
D: TRBD1; size: .; length: 14; J: TRBJ2-4; V: TRBV28; DNA: TGTGCCGGATCACCGACAGGGGGCTTAAACATTCAGTACTTC; CDR3: CAGSPTGGLNIQYF
D: TRBD2; size: .; length: 15; J: TRBJ2-7; V: TRBV7-9; DNA: TGTGCCAGCAGCGGAAAAACTAGCGGAGTCTACGAGCAGTACTTC; CDR3: CASSGKTSGVYEQYF
D: TRBD2; size: .; length: 16; J: TRBJ2-1; V: TRBV2; DNA: TGTGCCAGCAGTGATTGGAGGCTCATGGGGGGGAATGAGCAGTTCTTC; CDR3: CASSDWRLMGGNEQFF
D: TRBD1; size: .; length: 14; J: TRBJ1-1; V: TRBV27; DNA: TGTGCCAGCTGGCGACAGGGGGATGGGACTGAAGCTTTCTTT; CDR3: CASWRQGDGTEAFF
D: TRBD2; size: .; length: 13; J: TRBJ2-7; V: TRBV30; DNA: TGTGCCTGGACGAAAGCGGGGTTTTTCGAGCAGTACTTC; CDR3: CAWTKAGFFEQYF
D: .; size: .; length: 13; J: TRBJ1-1; V: TRBV4-3; DNA: TGCGCCAGCAGCCAAGATAGGAGTGAGGTCGCTTTCTTT; CDR3: CASSQDRSEVAFF
D: TRBD1; size: .; length: 13; J: TRBJ1-2; V: TRBV15; DNA: TGTGCCACCACCAGGACAGGGGAAGGTGGCTACACCTTC; CDR3: CATTRTGEGGYTF
D: .; size: once; length: 15; J: TRBJ1-5; V: TRBV28; DNA: TGTGCCAGCAGTTTAAAAGCAACCACCAATCAGCCCCAGCATTTT; CDR3: CASSLKATTNQPQHF
D: TRBD1; size: .; length: 14; J: TRBJ1-6; V: TRBV6-5; DNA: TGTGCCAGCAGCGAGGGACAGGTGGGTTCACCCTTCCACTTT; CDR3: CASSEGQVGSPFHF
D: .; size: .; length: 14; J: TRBJ1-1; V: TRBV28; DNA: TGTGCCAGCAGTTATTCAAGTATGGCGGCTGAAGCTTTCTTT; CDR3: CASSYSSMAAEAFF
D: .; size: .; length: 13; J: TRBJ1-1; V: TRBV29-1; DNA: TGCAGCGTTGATAGTGAGAGGAACACTGAAGCTTTCTTT; CDR3: CSVDSERNTEAFF
D: .; size: .; length: 18; J: TRBJ2-7; V: TRBV4-1; DNA: TGCGCCAGCAGCCAAGCAGTTTATTTGCGGGCAGACTCCTACGAGCAGTACTTC; CDR3: CASSQAVYLRADSYEQYF
D: .; size: .; length: 16; J: TRBJ2-5; V: TRBV7-2; DNA: TGTGCCAGCAGCTACCGGAGGACCGGAAATAAAGAGACCCAGTACTTC; CDR3: CASSYRRTGNKETQYF
D: TRBD1; size: .; length: 15; J: TRBJ1-2; V: TRBV28; DNA: TGTGCCAGCAGCCCCATCGGGGCAGGGGGTGGGGGCTACACCTTC; CDR3: CASSPIGAGGGGYTF
D: .; size: .; length: 14; J: TRBJ1-4; V: TRBV28; DNA: TGTGCCAGCAGCCCGACAGGACATAATGAAAAACTGTTTTTT; CDR3: CASSPTGHNEKLFF
D: TRBD1; size: .; length: 15; J: TRBJ1-4; V: TRBV11-2; DNA: TGTGCCAGCAGCCCGACAGGGGATACTAATGAAAAACTGTTTTTT; CDR3: CASSPTGDTNEKLFF
D: .; size: .; length: 15; J: TRBJ1-2; V: TRBV9; DNA: TGTGCCAGCAGCGTAGAACCAGGGGATACCTATGGCTACACCTTC; CDR3: CASSVEPGDTYGYTF
D: .; size: .; length: 19; J: TRBJ1-3; V: TRBV18; DNA: TGTGCCAGCTCACCGTTCGGACCCAGCGGGACCGACGGTGGAAACACCATATATTTT; CDR3: CASSPFGPSGTDGGNTIYF
D: TRBD1; size: .; length: 14; J: TRBJ2-7; V: TRBV11-3; DNA: TGTGCCAGCAGCTTAGGGGACAGGTCTGGCGAGCAGTACTTC; CDR3: CASSLGDRSGEQYF
D: TRBD1; size: .; length: 14; J: TRBJ2-1; V: TRBV18; DNA: TGTGCCAGCTCACCCGGGACAGTAGACAATGAGCAGTTCTTC; CDR3: CASSPGTVDNEQFF
D: .; size: .; length: 16; J: TRBJ2-4; V: TRBV5-6; DNA: TGTGCCAGCAGCTGGGAGGGGGGCGAGGTATTAAACATTCAGTACTTC; CDR3: CASSWEGGEVLNIQYF
D: TRBD2; size: .; length: 19; J: TRBJ2-1; V: TRBV7-2; DNA: TGTGCCAGCAGCCGCCCGGTGCCGGGAGGGCGCCCCTTTTACAATGAGCAGTTCTTC; CDR3: CASSRPVPGGRPFYNEQFF
D: .; size: .; length: 15; J: TRBJ1-1; V: TRBV19; DNA: TGTGCCAGTAGCTTGACAGCGCTCCTGAACACTGAAGCTTTCTTT; CDR3: CASSLTALLNTEAFF
D: TRBD1; size: .; length: 15; J: TRBJ1-2; V: TRBV6-4; DNA: TGTGCCAGCAGGCTACGGGACAGGGCAGGATATGGCTACACCTTC; CDR3: CASRLRDRAGYGYTF
D: .; size: .; length: 11; J: TRBJ1-2; V: TRBV20-1; DNA: TGCAGTGCTAGAACTAAGGGGGGCTACACCTTC; CDR3: CSARTKGGYTF
D: TRBD1; size: once; length: 15; J: TRBJ2-2; V: TRBV11-2; DNA: TGTGCCAGCAGCCGCGTCACAGGGGACACCGGGGAGCTGTTTTTT; CDR3: CASSRVTGDTGELFF
D: TRBD2; size: .; length: 13; J: TRBJ2-2; V: TRBV7-3; DNA: TGTGCCAGCACCCCGGGGGGGGGTAGGGAGCTGTTTTTT; CDR3: CASTPGGGRELFF
D: .; size: .; length: 14; J: TRBJ1-5; V: TRBV2; DNA: TGTGCCAGCAGTGATGAAATACGGAATCAGCCCCAGCATTTT; CDR3: CASSDEIRNQPQHF
D: TRBD1; size: .; length: 16; J: TRBJ2-7; V: TRBV24-1; DNA: TGTGCCACCAGTGATCCTGGGCCGACAGGGACCTACGAGCAGTACTTC; CDR3: CATSDPGPTGTYEQYF
D: TRBD2; size: .; length: 16; J: TRBJ2-5; V: TRBV7-2; DNA: TGTGCCAGCAGCTTGGCCCTAGCGGGAGGGCCTGGGACCCAGTACTTC; CDR3: CASSLALAGGPGTQYF
D: TRBD1; size: .; length: 14; J: TRBJ2-3; V: TRBV2; DNA: TGTGCCAGCAGTGAACAGGGGGCAACAGATACGCAGTATTTT; CDR3: CASSEQGATDTQYF
D: .; size: .; length: 12; J: TRBJ1-1; V: TRBV25-1; DNA: TGTGCCAGCAGTTTAAGCGGGACTGAAGCTTTCTTT; CDR3: CASSLSGTEAFF